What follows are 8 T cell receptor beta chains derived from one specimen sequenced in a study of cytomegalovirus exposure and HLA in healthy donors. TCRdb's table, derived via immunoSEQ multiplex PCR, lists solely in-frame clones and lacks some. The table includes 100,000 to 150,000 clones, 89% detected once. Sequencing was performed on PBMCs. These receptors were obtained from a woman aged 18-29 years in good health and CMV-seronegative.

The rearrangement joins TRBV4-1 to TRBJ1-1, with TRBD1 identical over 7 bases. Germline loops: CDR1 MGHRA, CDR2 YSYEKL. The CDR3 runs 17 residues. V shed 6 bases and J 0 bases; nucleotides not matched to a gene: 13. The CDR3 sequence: CASSPLDRRKMNTEAFF. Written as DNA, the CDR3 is TGCGCCAGCAGTCCTTTGGACAGGAGAAAAATGAACACTGAAGCTTTCTTT.

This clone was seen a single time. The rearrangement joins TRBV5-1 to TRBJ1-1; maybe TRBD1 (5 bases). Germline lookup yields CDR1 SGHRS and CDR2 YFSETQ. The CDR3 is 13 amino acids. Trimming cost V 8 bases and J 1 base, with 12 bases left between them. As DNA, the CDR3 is TGCGCCAGTAGAGACAGAGAGAACACTGAAGCTTTCTTT. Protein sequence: CASRDRENTEAFF.

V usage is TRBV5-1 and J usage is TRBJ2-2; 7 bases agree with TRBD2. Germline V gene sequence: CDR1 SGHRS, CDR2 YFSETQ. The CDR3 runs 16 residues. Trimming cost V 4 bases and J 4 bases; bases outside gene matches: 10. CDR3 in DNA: TGCGCCAGCAGCCCGGGAGGTCCCCAGGTCACCGGGGAGCTGTTTTTT. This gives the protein CASSPGGPQVTGELFF.

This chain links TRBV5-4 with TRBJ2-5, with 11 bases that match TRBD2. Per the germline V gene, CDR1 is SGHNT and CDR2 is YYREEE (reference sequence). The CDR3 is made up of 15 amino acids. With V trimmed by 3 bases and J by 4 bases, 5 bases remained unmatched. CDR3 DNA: TGTGCCAGCAGCTCGGGGGGACTAGCGGTAGAGACCCAGTACTTC. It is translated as CASSSGGLAVETQYF. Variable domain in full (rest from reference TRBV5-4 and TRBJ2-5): ETGVTQSPTHLIKTRGQQVTLRCSSQSGHNTVSWYQQALGQGPQFIFQYYREEENGRGNFPPRFSGLQFPNYSSELNVNALELDDSALYLCASSSGGLAVETQYFGPGTRLLVL.

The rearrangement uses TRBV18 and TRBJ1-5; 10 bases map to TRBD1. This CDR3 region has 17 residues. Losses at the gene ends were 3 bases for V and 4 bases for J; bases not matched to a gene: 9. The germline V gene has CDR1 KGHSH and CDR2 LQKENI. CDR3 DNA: TGTGCCAGCTCACCGCCCGGGACAGGGGTAGCGAATCAGCCCCAGCATTTT. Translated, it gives CASSPPGTGVANQPQHF.

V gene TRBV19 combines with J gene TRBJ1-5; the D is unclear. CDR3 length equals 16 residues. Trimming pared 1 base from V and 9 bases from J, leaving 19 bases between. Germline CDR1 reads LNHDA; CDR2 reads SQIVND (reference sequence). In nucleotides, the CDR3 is TGTGCCAGTAGTATAGCCAAACCGGACTCTACGCGGCCCCAGCATTTT. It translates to CASSIAKPDSTRPQHF.

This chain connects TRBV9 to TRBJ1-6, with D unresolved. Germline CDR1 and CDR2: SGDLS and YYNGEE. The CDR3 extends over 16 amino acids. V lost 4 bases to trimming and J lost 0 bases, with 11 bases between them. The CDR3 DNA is TGTGCCAGCAGCCCTAGCGGGAGCTCCTATAATTCACCCCTCCACTTT. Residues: CASSPSGSSYNSPLHF.

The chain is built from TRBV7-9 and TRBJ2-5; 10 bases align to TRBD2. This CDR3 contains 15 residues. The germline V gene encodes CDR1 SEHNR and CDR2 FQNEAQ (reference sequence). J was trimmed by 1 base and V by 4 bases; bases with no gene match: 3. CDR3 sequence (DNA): TGTGCCAGCAGCTCCCGGACTAGCGGCCAAGAGACCCAGTACTTC. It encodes CASSSRTSGQETQYF.